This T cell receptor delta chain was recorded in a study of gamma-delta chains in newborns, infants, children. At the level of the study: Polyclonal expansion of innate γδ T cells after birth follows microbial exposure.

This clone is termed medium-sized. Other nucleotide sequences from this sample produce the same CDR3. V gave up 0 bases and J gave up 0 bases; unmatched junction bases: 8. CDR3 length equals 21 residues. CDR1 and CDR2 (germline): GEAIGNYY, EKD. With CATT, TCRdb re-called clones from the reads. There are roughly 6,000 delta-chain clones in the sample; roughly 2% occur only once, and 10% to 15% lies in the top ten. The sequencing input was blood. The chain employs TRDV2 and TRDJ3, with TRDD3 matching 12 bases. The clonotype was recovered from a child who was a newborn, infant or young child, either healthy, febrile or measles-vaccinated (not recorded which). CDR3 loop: CACDTVWGIRASSWDTRQMFF. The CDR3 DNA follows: TGTGCCTGTGACACCGTCTGGGGGATACGCGCCAGCTCCTGGGACACCCGACAGATGTTTTTC.